This TCR beta chain was identified in a study of T cells expressing NK-cell markers. For each CDR3 protein, TCRdb gives one entry from its re-call of the 5' RACE reads, without DNA. The sample has 550,000 or so distinct CDR3 sequences. The CDR3 has 15 amino acids. The germline CDR1 and CDR2 sequences are SGHRS and YFSETQ. The TCR was taken from a man aged 18-30 years in good health. The specimen was blood T cells: a sorted CD56 or NKG2C T cell subset, CD4+ or CD8+ T cells, or bulk PBMC T cells (not recorded which). The chain links TRBV5-1 to TRBJ2-7; absent DNA, TCRdb's TRBD1 call cannot be checked. CDR3 protein: CASSFGTGSGYEQYF.